What follows are 16 T cell receptor beta chains derived from one specimen sequenced in a study of T cell clonotyping in hematopoietic cell transplantation. TCRdb's table, derived via immunoSEQ multiplex PCR, lists solely in-frame clones and lacks some. The sample shows around 15,000 clones, 70% to 90% of them seen only once. Source: PBMCs, taken 100 days after allogeneic stem cell transplant. All receptors come from a male patient between 60 and 69 years old who had an allogeneic stem cell transplant from a related donor, so the T cells may come from the graft donor. Some clones in this sample may be carry-over from other donors' samples.

The chain joins TRBV4-1 to TRBJ1-2, with 10 positions matching TRBD1. The CDR3 has 15 residues. V shed 5 bases, J shed 2 bases, and the junction held 5 bases outside the gene matches. The germline gives CDR1 MGHRA, CDR2 YSYEKL. The chain's CDR3 is CASSLGQGPNYGYTF. The DNA for the CDR3 is TGCGCCAGCAGCTTGGGACAGGGGCCGAACTATGGCTACACCTTC.

This chain uses TRBV11-2 with TRBJ2-6; the D is unclear. Germline loops: CDR1 SGHAT, CDR2 FQNNGV. Trimming pared 5 bases from V and 2 bases from J, leaving 19 bases between. The CDR3 is 18 amino acids. The CDR3 DNA sequence: TGTGCCAGCAGCCTGGGTCTCGGGCCGGCCACTGGGGCCAACGTCCTGACTTTC. Translation gives CASSLGLGPATGANVLTF.

This chain uses TRBV5-1 with TRBJ2-7; TRBD2 is a possible D gene (5 bases). V shed 4 bases and J shed 6 bases, with 17 bases lying between them. The germline gives CDR1 SGHRS, CDR2 YFSETQ. The CDR3 loop spans 14 amino acids. The CDR3 loop is CASSPTSGGVEQYF. In nucleotides, the CDR3 is TGCGCCAGCAGCCCGACGTCCGGAGGAGTCGAGCAGTACTTC.

This chain links TRBV5-1 with TRBJ1-1; unclear D gene. Germline V gene data show CDR1 as SGHRS and CDR2 as YFSETQ. The CDR3 contains 13 residues. The V end was cut by 3 bases, the J end by 1 base, with 7 bases between. As DNA, the CDR3 is TGCGCCAGCAGCTACGGTGGGAACACTGAAGCTTTCTTT. Residues: CASSYGGNTEAFF.

This chain joins TRBV20-1 and TRBJ1-1; D is ambiguous. The CDR3 is made up of 10 amino acids. Per germline, CDR1 DFQATT and CDR2 SNEGSKA (reference sequence). V was cut by 7 bases and J by 1 base, with 4 bases left in between. This chain's CDR3 is CSGGNTEAFF. The CDR3 DNA is TGCAGTGGTGGGAACACTGAAGCTTTCTTT.

The V gene is TRBV12-5, the J gene TRBJ1-2; 7 bases agree with TRBD1. V shed 3 bases and J 5 bases; nucleotides not matched to a gene: 3. Per germline, CDR1 LGHNT and CDR2 FRNRAP. The CDR3 has 13 residues. CDR3 coding DNA: TGTGCTAGTGGTTTAGAGACAGGGTATGGCTACACCTTC. It is translated as CASGLETGYGYTF.

The J gene is TRBJ2-7, the V gene TRBV6-1; D may be TRBD1 (5 bases). The V gene lost 2 bases and the J gene lost 4 bases, with 12 bases spanning the gap. Germline CDR1 MNHNS, CDR2 SASEGT. This CDR3 is built from 14 residues. The CDR3 is CASSESGREYEQYF. CDR3 DNA sequence: TGTGCCAGCAGTGAATCCGGCAGGGAATACGAGCAGTACTTC.

This chain joins TRBV18 and TRBJ2-2, with D unclear. Per the germline V gene, CDR1 is KGHSH and CDR2 is LQKENI. Trimming took off 5 bases at V and 3 bases at J, with 10 bases between the two ends. This CDR3 comprises 14 residues. CDR3 residues: CASSVTEYTGELFF. Here the CDR3 DNA reads TGTGCCAGCTCAGTCACGGAGTACACCGGGGAGCTGTTTTTT.

The chain uses TRBV7-3 and TRBJ2-1; tentative D call: TRBD1 (5 bases). Germline CDR1 reads SGHTA; CDR2 reads FQGTGA. With 3 bases removed from V and 9 bases from J, the gap between germline ends came to 12 bases. The CDR3 runs to 13 residues. The CDR3 coding sequence is TGTGCCAGCAGCTTCCTTGACAGCCCTGAGCAGTTCTTC. Translating it yields CASSFLDSPEQFF.

CDR3 DNA sequence: TGTGCCATCAGTACCAAAAACCTCGACAGGGTTACTGAAGCTTTCTTT. The encoded protein is CAISTKNLDRVTEAFF. The chain links TRBV10-3 to TRBJ1-1; 7 bases are shared with TRBD1. CDR3 size: 16 residues. V shed 5 bases and J 5 bases; nucleotides not matched to a gene: 14. CDR1 and CDR2 (germline): ENHRY, SYGVKD.

This sequence joins TRBV27 and TRBJ2-7; 8 bases agree with TRBD2. The CDR3 totals 14 residues. From germline, CDR1 is MNHEY and CDR2 SMNVEV (reference sequence). V gave up 7 bases and J gave up 5 bases; unmatched junction bases: 10. The CDR3 loop reads CASTPGLGGNEQYF. The CDR3 coding sequence is TGTGCCAGCACGCCGGGACTAGGGGGAAACGAGCAGTACTTC.

The rearrangement uses TRBV7-3 and TRBJ1-6; D gene ambiguous. The V end lost 4 bases, the J end lost 9 bases, and 10 bases lay between the germline ends. The CDR3 is 13 amino acids. CDR1 is SGHTA and CDR2 is FQGTGA in the germline V gene. The CDR3 DNA reads TGTGCCAGCAGCTCAACTAGGAGTTCACCCCTCCACTTT. Protein sequence: CASSSTRSSPLHF. Variable domain in full (rest from reference TRBV7-3 and TRBJ1-6): GAGVSQTPSNKVTEKGKYVELRCDPISGHTALYWYRQSLGQGPEFLIYFQGTGAADDSGLPNDRFFAVRPEGSVSTLKIQRTERGDSAVYLCASSSTRSSPLHFGNGTRLTVT.

The chain recombines TRBV19 with TRBJ1-1, with D perhaps matching TRBD1 (6 bases). There are 15 residues in the CDR3. V lost 3 bases and J lost 3, with 14 bases in between. Germline V gene lookup returns CDR1 LNHDA and CDR2 SQIVND (reference sequence). CDR3 nucleotides: TGTGCCAGTAGTATGTCAGCTACAGGGCACACTGAAGCTTTCTTT. It specifies CASSMSATGHTEAFF.

The V gene is TRBV5-8, the J gene TRBJ1-5; the D gene is possibly TRBD1 (6 bases). V lost 6 bases, J lost 0 bases, and 19 bases lay in between. Germline loops: CDR1 SGHTS, CDR2 YDEGEE. The CDR3 has 17 amino acids. This CDR3 is CASTTAPRGNSNQPQHF. The DNA of the CDR3 is TGTGCCAGCACCACAGCCCCGAGGGGGAATAGCAATCAGCCCCAGCATTTT. Filled out from reference TRBV5-8 and TRBJ1-5, the complete variable domain reads EAGVTQSPTHLIKTRGQQATLRCSPISGHTSVYWYQQALGLGLQFLLWYDEGEERNRGNFPPRFSGRQFPNYSSELNVNALELEDSALYLCASTTAPRGNSNQPQHFGDGTRLSIL.

This rearrangement joins TRBV19 to TRBJ2-7, with 7 bases that match TRBD1. Germline V gene sequence: CDR1 LNHDA, CDR2 SQIVND (reference sequence). Germline trimming cut 2 bases from V and 2 bases from J; bases unmatched to any gene: 6. There are 15 residues in the CDR3. The CDR3 sequence: CASSIYRGSTYEQYF. The CDR3 nucleotides read TGTGCCAGTAGTATATACAGGGGCAGCACCTACGAGCAGTACTTC.

This clone was detected only once. The rearrangement links TRBV19 to TRBJ2-3; 10 bases line up with TRBD2. Trimming removed 3 bases from V and 3 bases from J; junction bases left unmatched: 9. Germline values: CDR1 LNHDA, CDR2 SQIVND (reference sequence). The CDR3 sequence is 17 residues long. The CDR3 DNA reads as TGTGCCAGTAGTATGATTCGAGCGGGGGGGCGAACAGATACGCAGTATTTT. Its protein product is CASSMIRAGGRTDTQYF.